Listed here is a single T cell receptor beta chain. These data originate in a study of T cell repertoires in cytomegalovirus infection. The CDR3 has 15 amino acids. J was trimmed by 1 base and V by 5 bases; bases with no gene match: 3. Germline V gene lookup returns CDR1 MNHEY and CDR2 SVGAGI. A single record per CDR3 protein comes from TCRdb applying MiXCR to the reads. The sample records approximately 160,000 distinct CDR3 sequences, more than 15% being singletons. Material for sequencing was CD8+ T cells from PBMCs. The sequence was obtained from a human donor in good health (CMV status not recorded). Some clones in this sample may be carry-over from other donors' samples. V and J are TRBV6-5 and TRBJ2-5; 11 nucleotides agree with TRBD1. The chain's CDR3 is CASSPGTGGQETQYF. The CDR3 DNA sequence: TGTGCCAGCAGTCCAGGGACAGGGGGCCAAGAGACCCAGTACTTC.